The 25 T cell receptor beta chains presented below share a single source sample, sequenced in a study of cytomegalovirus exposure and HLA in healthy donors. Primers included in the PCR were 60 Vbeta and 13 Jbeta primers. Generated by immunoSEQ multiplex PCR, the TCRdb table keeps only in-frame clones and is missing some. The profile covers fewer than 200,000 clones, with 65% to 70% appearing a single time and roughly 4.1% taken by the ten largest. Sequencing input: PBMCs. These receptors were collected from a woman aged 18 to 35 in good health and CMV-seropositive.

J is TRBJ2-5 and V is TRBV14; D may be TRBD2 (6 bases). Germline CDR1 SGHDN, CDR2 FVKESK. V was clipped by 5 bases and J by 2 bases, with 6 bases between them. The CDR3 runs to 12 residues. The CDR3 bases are TGTGCCAGCAGCGGGAGGCAAGAGACCCAGTACTTC. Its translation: CASSGRQETQYF. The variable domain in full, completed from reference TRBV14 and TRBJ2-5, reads EAGVTQFPSHSVIEKGQTVTLRCDPISGHDNLYWYRRVMGKEIKFLLHFVKESKQDESGMPNNRFLAERTGGTYSTLKVQPAELEDSGVYFCASSGRQETQYFGPGTRLLVL.

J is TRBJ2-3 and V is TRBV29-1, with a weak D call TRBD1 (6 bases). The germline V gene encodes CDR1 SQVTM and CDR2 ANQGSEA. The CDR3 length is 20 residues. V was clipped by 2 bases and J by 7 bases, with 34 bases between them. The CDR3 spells CSVERDVRDTTWIRRYTQYF. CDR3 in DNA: TGCAGCGTTGAAAGGGATGTCCGGGACACAACGTGGATAAGGAGGTATACGCAGTATTTT.

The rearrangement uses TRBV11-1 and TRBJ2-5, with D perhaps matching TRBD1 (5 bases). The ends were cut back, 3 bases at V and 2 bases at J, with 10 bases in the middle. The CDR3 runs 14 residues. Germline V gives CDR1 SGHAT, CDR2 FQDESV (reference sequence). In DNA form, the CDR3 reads TGTGCCAGCAGCTTGGGGCAGGGTCAAGAGACCCAGTACTTC. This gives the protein CASSLGQGQETQYF.

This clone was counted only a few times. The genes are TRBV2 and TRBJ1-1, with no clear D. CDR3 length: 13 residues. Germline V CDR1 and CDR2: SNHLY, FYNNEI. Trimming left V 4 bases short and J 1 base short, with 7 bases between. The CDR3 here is CASSGRWNTEAFF. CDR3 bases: TGTGCCAGCAGTGGTAGATGGAACACTGAAGCTTTCTTT.

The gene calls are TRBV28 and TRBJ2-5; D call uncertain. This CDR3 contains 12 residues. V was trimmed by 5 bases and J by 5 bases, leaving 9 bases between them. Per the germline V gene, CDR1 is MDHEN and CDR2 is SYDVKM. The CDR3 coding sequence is TGTGCCAGCAGTCGCGACTTCGAGACCCAGTACTTC. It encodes CASSRDFETQYF.

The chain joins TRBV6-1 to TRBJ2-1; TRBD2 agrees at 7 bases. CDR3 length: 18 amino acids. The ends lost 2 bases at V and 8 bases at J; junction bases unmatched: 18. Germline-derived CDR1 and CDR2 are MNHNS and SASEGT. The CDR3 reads CASSEFGGLGFLAYEQFF. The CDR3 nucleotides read TGTGCCAGCAGTGAATTTGGAGGACTAGGGTTCCTGGCCTATGAGCAGTTCTTC.

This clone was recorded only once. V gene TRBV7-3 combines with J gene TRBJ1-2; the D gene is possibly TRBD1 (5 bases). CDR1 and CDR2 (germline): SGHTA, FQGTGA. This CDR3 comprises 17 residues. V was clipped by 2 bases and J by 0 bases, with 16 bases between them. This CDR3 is CASSLGAPNPPNYGYTF. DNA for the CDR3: TGTGCCAGCAGCTTAGGGGCCCCTAATCCCCCTAACTATGGCTACACCTTC.

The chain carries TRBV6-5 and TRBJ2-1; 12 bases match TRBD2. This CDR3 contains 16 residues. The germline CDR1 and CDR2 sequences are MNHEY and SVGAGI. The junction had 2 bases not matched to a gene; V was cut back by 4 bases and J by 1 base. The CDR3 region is CASSSGLAGSYNEQFF. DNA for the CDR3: TGTGCCAGCAGTTCCGGACTAGCGGGATCCTACAATGAGCAGTTCTTC.

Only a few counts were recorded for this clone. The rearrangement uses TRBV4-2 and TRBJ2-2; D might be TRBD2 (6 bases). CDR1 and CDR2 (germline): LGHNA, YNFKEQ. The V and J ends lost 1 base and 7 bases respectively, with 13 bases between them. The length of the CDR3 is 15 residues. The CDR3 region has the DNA TGTGCCAGCAGCCAAGCCGGCGGGGAGATCGGGGAGCTGTTTTTT. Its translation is CASSQAGGEIGELFF.

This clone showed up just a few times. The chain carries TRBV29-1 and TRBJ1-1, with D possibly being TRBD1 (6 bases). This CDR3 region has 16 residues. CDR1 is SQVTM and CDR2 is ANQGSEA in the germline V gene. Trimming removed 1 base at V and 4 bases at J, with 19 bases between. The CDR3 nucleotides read TGCAGCGTTGAAGCTCTCTCTCTAGGGGGAGCCACTGAAGCTTTCTTT. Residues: CSVEALSLGGATEAFF.

CDR3 amino acids: CASSLIPGQGAGEDYEQYF. The CDR3, as DNA: TGTGCCAGCAGCTTAATACCGGGACAGGGGGCCGGGGAAGACTACGAGCAGTACTTC. The V call is TRBV7-9, the J call TRBJ2-7; 12 nucleotides agree with TRBD1. This CDR3 comprises 19 residues. Looked up from germline, CDR1 is SEHNR and CDR2 is FQNEAQ (reference sequence). The J segment lost 3 bases and the V segment lost 2 bases, leaving 14 bases of the junction unmatched.

The CDR3 reads CASSPQTGPETQYF. DNA of the CDR3: TGTGCCAGCAGTCCCCAGACAGGGCCAGAGACCCAGTACTTC. This chain links TRBV28 with TRBJ2-5; 7 positions match TRBD1. V gave up 5 bases and J gave up 4 bases; unmatched junction bases: 7. The CDR3 runs 14 residues. Germline assignment: CDR1 MDHEN and CDR2 SYDVKM.

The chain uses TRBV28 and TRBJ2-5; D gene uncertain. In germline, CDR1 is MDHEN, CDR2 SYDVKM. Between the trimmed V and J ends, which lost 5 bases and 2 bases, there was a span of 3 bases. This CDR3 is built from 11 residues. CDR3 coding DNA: TGTGCCAGCAGTCAACAAGAGACCCAGTACTTC. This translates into CASSQQETQYF. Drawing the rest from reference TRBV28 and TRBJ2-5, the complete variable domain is DVKVTQSSRYLVKRTGEKVFLECVQDMDHENMFWYRQDPGLGLRLIYFSYDVKMKEKGDIPEGYSVSREKKERFSLILESASTNQTSMYLCASSQQETQYFGPGTRLLVL.

CDR3 bases: TGCGCCAGCAGCTTGGCAACGGGACACACAGATACGCAGTATTTT. Translation: CASSLATGHTDTQYF. This chain joins TRBV5-1 and TRBJ2-3, with a weak D call TRBD1 (6 bases). Trimming removed 0 bases from V and 2 bases from J, with 10 bases in between. The CDR3 loop spans 15 amino acids. Germline V gene data show CDR1 as SGHRS and CDR2 as YFSETQ.

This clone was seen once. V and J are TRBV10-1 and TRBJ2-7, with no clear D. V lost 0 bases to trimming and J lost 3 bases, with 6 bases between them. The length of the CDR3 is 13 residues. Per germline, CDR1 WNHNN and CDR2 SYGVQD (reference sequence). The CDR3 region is CASSESSGYEQYF. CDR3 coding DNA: TGCGCCAGCAGTGAGTCCTCCGGCTACGAGCAGTACTTC.

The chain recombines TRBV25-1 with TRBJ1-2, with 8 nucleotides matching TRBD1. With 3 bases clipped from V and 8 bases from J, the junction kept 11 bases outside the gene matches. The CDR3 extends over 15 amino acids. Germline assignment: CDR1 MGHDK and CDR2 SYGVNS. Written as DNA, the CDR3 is TGTGCCAGCAGTGACGGACAGGGAAGATCGAGAGGCTACACCTTC. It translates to CASSDGQGRSRGYTF.

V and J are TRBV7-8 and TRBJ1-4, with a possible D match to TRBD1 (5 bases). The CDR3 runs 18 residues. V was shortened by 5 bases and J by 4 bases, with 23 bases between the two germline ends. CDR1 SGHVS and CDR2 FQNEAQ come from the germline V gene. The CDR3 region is CASSLRVMGRRGNEKLFF. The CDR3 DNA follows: TGTGCCAGCAGCCTACGGGTGATGGGGCGCCGAGGTAATGAAAAACTGTTTTTT.

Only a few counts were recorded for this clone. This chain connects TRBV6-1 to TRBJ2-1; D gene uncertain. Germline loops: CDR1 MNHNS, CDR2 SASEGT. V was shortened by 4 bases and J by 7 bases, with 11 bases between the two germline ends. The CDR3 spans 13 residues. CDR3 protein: CASSGSTENEQFF. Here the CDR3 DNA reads TGTGCCAGCAGTGGATCGACTGAAAATGAGCAGTTCTTC.

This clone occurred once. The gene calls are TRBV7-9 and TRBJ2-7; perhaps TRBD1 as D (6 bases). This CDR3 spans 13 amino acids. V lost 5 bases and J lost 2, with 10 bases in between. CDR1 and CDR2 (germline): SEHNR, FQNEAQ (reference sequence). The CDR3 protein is CASSHRVAYEQYF. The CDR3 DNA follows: TGTGCCAGCAGCCACAGGGTCGCCTACGAGCAGTACTTC.

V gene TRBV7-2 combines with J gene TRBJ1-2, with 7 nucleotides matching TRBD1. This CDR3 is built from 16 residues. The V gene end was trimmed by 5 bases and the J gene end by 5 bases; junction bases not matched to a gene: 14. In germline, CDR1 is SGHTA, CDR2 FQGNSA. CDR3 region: CASSLVRGTLHYGYTF. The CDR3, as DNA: TGTGCCAGCAGCCTCGTCAGGGGGACCCTCCATTATGGCTACACCTTC.

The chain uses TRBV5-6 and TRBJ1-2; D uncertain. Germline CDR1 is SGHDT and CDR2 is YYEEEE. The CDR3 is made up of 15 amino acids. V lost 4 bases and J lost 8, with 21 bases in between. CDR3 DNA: TGTGCCAGCAGCAGATTAGACACAGCCCTGAGAGGCTACACCTTC. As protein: CASSRLDTALRGYTF.

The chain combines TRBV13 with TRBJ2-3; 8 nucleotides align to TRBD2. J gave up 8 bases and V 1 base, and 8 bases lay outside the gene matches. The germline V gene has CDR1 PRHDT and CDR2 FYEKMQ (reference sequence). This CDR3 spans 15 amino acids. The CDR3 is CASSLAGGPLGTQYF. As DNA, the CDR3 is TGTGCCAGCAGCTTAGCGGGAGGGCCGTTAGGTACGCAGTATTTT.

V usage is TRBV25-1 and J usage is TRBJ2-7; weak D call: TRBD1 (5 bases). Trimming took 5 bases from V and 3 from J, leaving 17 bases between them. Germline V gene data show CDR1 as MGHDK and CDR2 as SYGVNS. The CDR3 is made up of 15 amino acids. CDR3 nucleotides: TGTGCCAGCAGTCGTTCGGGCAGGGTAAACTACGAGCAGTACTTC. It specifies CASSRSGRVNYEQYF.

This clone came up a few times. For the CDR3, the DNA is TGTGCCAGCAGCCAACTAGCGGGGGGGAGAAAAGAGACCCAGTACTTC. Encoded protein: CASSQLAGGRKETQYF. The V gene is TRBV7-9, the J gene TRBJ2-5, with TRBD2 identical over 13 bases. Trimming at V came to 5 bases and at J to 3 bases, leaving 6 bases not matched to a gene. This CDR3 has 16 residues. Germline V gene data show CDR1 as SEHNR and CDR2 as FQNEAQ (reference sequence).

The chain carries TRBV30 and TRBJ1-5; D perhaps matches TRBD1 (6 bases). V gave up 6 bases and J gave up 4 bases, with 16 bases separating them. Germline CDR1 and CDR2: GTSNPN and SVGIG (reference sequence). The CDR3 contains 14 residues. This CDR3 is CACRKQGGNQPQHF. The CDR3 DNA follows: TGTGCCTGCCGCAAACAGGGTGGAAATCAGCCCCAGCATTTT. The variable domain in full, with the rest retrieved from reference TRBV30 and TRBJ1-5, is SQTIHQWPATLVQPVGSPLSLECTVEGTSNPNLYWYRQAAGRGLQLLFYSVGIGQISSEVPQNLSASRPQDRQFILSSKKLLLSDSGFYLCACRKQGGNQPQHFGDGTRLSIL.